Each of the 18 T cell receptor beta chains below was sequenced from the same sample in a study of post-analysis software for immune sequencing data. Study-wide findings and caveats: In patients, TRBV5-6, TRBV5-1 and TRBV20-1 belonged to roughly 5 TRBV segments found more frequently than in controls.

No antigens are known for them. TCR beta cDNA libraries had unique molecular identifiers. TCRdb ran MiXCR on the PCR reads and lists one entry per CDR3 protein. The sample lists 550,000 to 700,000 distinct CDR3 sequences, 44% occurring once. Source material: blood. Receptors were obtained from a girl aged 10 to 17 with multiple sclerosis.

The DNA for the CDR3 is TGTGCCAGCAGCCAAGCGGGAGGGCCAGCAGATACGCAGTATTTT. Its translation is CASSQAGGPADTQYF. The chain recombines TRBV3-1 with TRBJ2-3, with 8 bases that match TRBD2. The length of the CDR3 is 15 residues. Germline-derived CDR1 and CDR2 are LGHDT and YNNKEL (reference sequence). The junction had 4 bases not matched to a gene; V was cut back by 1 base and J by 4 bases.

Comments on this clonotype: A read error may produce the germline difference seen at one junction end. The V gene is TRBV23-1, the J gene TRBJ2-7, with a weak D call TRBD1 (6 bases). TRBV23-1 is known as an ORF, though its function is uncertain. The CDR3 extends over 14 amino acids. The DNA of the CDR3 is TGTGCCAGCAGTCAAAGGGGGTATACCTACGAGCAGTACTTC. It translates to CASSQRGYTYEQYF.

The sample holds a few counts of this clonotype. The chain recombines TRBV5-1 with TRBJ1-6; unclear D gene. V was trimmed by 0 bases and J by 9 bases, leaving 7 bases between them. The CDR3 runs to 13 residues. Germline-derived CDR1 and CDR2 are SGHRS and YFSETQ. The CDR3 nucleotides read TGCGCCAGCAGCTTGGAAGACCGTTCACCCCTCCACTTT. It codes for CASSLEDRSPLHF. Complete variable domain (other parts from reference TRBV5-1 and TRBJ1-6): KAGVTQTPRYLIKTRGQQVTLSCSPISGHRSVSWYQQTPGQGLQFLFEYFSETQRNKGNFPGRFSGRQFSNSRSEMNVSTLELGDSALYLCASSLEDRSPLHFGNGTRLTVT.

This clonotype was seen a few times. V and J are TRBV20-1 and TRBJ2-7; no clear D. Germline V gives CDR1 DFQATT, CDR2 SNEGSKA (reference sequence). Trimming shortened V by 1 base and J by 5 bases, and 6 bases separated the two germline ends. CDR3 size: 11 residues. This chain's CDR3 is CSARVDNEQYF. The CDR3 coding sequence is TGCAGTGCTAGAGTCGACAACGAGCAGTACTTC.

The gene calls are TRBV12-3 or TRBV12-4 and TRBJ2-5; D is unclear. Trimming removed 2 bases from V and 3 bases from J, with 7 bases in between. The CDR3 covers 13 residues. The CDR3: CASSLILKETQYF. The DNA for the CDR3 is TGTGCCAGCAGTTTAATTTTAAAAGAGACCCAGTACTTC.

This clonotype came up a few times. This chain uses TRBV5-1 with TRBJ2-2; the D is unclear. The CDR3 length is 14 residues. The germline gives CDR1 SGHRS, CDR2 YFSETQ. Trimming removed 0 bases at V and 2 bases at J, with 5 bases between. The CDR3 DNA follows: TGCGCCAGCAGCTTGGCCGGTAACACCGGGGAGCTGTTTTTT. Protein product: CASSLAGNTGELFF.

As concerns this clonotype: At one of its ends the junction is not consistent with the germline gene, which may arise from a read error. CDR3 coding DNA: TGCGCCAGCAGCTTGGAGACTAGCGGTACCAATGAGCGGTTCTTC. Protein product: CASSLETSGTNERFF. This rearrangement joins TRBV5-1 to TRBJ2-1; TRBD2 agrees at 9 bases. The length of the CDR3 is 15 residues. CDR1 and CDR2 from the germline V gene are SGHRS and YFSETQ.

The chain employs TRBV11-1 and TRBJ2-5, with 9 bases identical to TRBD1. The trim removed 5 bases at V and 4 bases at J, leaving 5 bases unmatched. Germline-derived CDR1 and CDR2 are SGHAT and FQDESV (reference sequence). This CDR3 has 14 residues. The CDR3 reads CASSDDRGAETQYF. Written as DNA, the CDR3 is TGTGCCAGCAGCGATGACAGGGGGGCAGAGACCCAGTACTTC. The full variable domain, its missing parts supplied by reference TRBV11-1 and TRBJ2-5, is EAEVAQSPRYKITEKSQAVAFWCDPISGHATLYWYRQILGQGPELLVQFQDESVVDDSQLPKDRFSAERLKGVDSTLKIQPAELGDSAMYLCASSDDRGAETQYFGPGTRLLVL.

The V call is TRBV4-1, the J call TRBJ2-5; 13 positions match TRBD2. Germline lookup yields CDR1 MGHRA and CDR2 YSYEKL. V lost 2 bases and J lost 5; bases outside the gene matches: 11. The CDR3 spans 18 residues. CDR3 sequence: CASSQLELAGGPGETQYF. Here the CDR3 DNA reads TGCGCCAGCAGCCAACTTGAACTAGCGGGAGGGCCGGGGGAGACCCAGTACTTC.

V usage is TRBV12-3 or TRBV12-4 and J usage is TRBJ2-5; TRBD1 agrees at 12 bases. The length of the CDR3 is 14 residues. With 4 bases clipped from V and 5 bases from J, the junction kept 2 bases outside the gene matches. The CDR3 region has the DNA TGTGCCAGCAGTTCGGGACAGGGGGCTGAGACCCAGTACTTC. Residues: CASSSGQGAETQYF.

The genes are TRBV28 and TRBJ1-2; 7 nucleotides line up with TRBD1. Germline CDR1 and CDR2: MDHEN and SYDVKM. The CDR3 length is 15 residues. Germline trimming cut 3 bases from V and 4 bases from J; bases unmatched to any gene: 8. Written as DNA, the CDR3 is TGTGCCAGCAGTTTCGGGACAGTTGCCTCCTATGGCTACACCTTC. Its translation is CASSFGTVASYGYTF.

The gene calls are TRBV20-1 and TRBJ2-1, with 7 bases that match TRBD1. CDR1 and CDR2 from the germline V gene are DFQATT and SNEGSKA (reference sequence). V shed 1 base and J 6 bases; nucleotides not matched to a gene: 12. The CDR3 is made up of 16 amino acids. The DNA for the CDR3 is TGCAGTGCTAGAGTTTTGGCCAGGGGGATCGCCAATGAGCAGTTCTTC. This sequence encodes CSARVLARGIANEQFF.

This clonotype appeared a few times. This rearrangement joins TRBV10-3 to TRBJ2-5, with a possible D match to TRBD2 (5 bases). V lost 4 bases and J lost 7, with 7 bases in between. The CDR3 is made up of 11 amino acids. Germline CDR1 and CDR2: ENHRY and SYGVKD. DNA of the CDR3: TGTGCCATCAGTGGTGAGGGGACCCAGTACTTC. It yields the protein CAISGEGTQYF.

The CDR3 spells CAISDSDQETQYF. The CDR3 coding sequence is TGTGCCATCAGTGATTCAGATCAAGAGACCCAGTACTTC. The genes are TRBV10-3 and TRBJ2-5, with D hard to call. V was shortened by 3 bases and J by 2 bases, with 7 bases between the two germline ends. Germline V gene data show CDR1 as ENHRY and CDR2 as SYGVKD. The CDR3 covers 13 residues.

The sample holds a few counts of this clonotype. The chain uses TRBV4-1 and TRBJ2-5; TRBD2 matches 8 bases. CDR3 length: 18 amino acids. In germline, CDR1 is MGHRA, CDR2 YSYEKL. Trimming removed 0 bases from V and 5 bases from J; junction bases left unmatched: 14. The CDR3 region has the DNA TGCGCCAGCAGCCAAGATCTCGGACTAGCAAGAGCCGCGGAGACCCAGTACTTC. This encodes CASSQDLGLARAAETQYF.

CDR3 DNA: TGCAGTGCCCAAGCGGGATCTAGCACAGATACGCAGTATTTT. Its translation: CSAQAGSSTDTQYF. The chain combines TRBV20-1 with TRBJ2-3; 7 bases are a match to TRBD2. Germline V gene sequence: CDR1 DFQATT, CDR2 SNEGSKA (reference sequence). The CDR3 covers 14 residues. The V gene end was trimmed by 6 bases and the J gene end by 0 bases; junction bases not matched to a gene: 6.

The gene calls are TRBV20-1 and TRBJ2-3; TRBD2 is a possible D gene (6 bases). The CDR3 contains 14 residues. V shed 4 bases and J shed 0 bases, with 11 bases lying between them. CDR1 is DFQATT, CDR2 SNEGSKA, per germline (reference sequence). The CDR3 spells CSATRGSSTDTQYF. CDR3 in DNA: TGCAGTGCTACCCGGGGGTCTAGCACAGATACGCAGTATTTT.

The chain carries TRBV5-1 and TRBJ1-2, with 11 bases identical to TRBD1. There are 14 residues in the CDR3. The J segment lost 5 bases and the V segment lost 3 bases, leaving 3 bases of the junction unmatched. Germline V gene lookup returns CDR1 SGHRS and CDR2 YFSETQ. The CDR3 spells CASSWGQGEYGYTF. As DNA, the CDR3 is TGCGCCAGCAGCTGGGGACAGGGGGAATATGGCTACACCTTC.